These 10 T cell receptor beta chains originate from one sample sequenced in a study of blood T cell repertoires in COVID-19 (dated by TCRdb to 2019 to 2021). The method was the immunoSEQ multiplex PCR assay. The clones in this table, taken by TCRdb from immuneACCESS, are in-frame only. Not every clone is retained; where verified, under half of the shortfall comes from an unresolved V gene, and the cause of the rest is unknown. The sample table records over 50,000 clones; 85% of these occur just once. Approximately 10% of the sample comes from the top ten. The material sequenced was peripheral blood. The receptor source for this set is a human donor in a cohort sampled during active COVID-19.

This chain connects TRBV5-1 to TRBJ2-5; tentatively, D is TRBD1 (6 bases). The CDR3 contains 14 residues. Trimming removed 3 bases from V and 7 bases from J, with 16 bases in between. Germline V gene lookup returns CDR1 SGHRS and CDR2 YFSETQ. CDR3 in DNA: TGCGCCAGCAGCTCACCGGGACAAGAGGGGACCCAGTACTTC. It is translated as CASSSPGQEGTQYF.

A few counts support this clone. The chain has TRBV30 and TRBJ1-2; D gene ambiguous. The CDR3 consists of 14 residues. Germline V lookup: CDR1 GTSNPN, CDR2 SVGIG (reference sequence). With 3 bases removed from V and 0 bases from J, the gap between germline ends came to 11 bases. The CDR3 spells CAWRYEVTNYGYTF. The CDR3 nucleotides are TGTGCCTGGAGGTATGAGGTCACTAACTATGGCTACACCTTC.

The chain links TRBV2 to TRBJ2-7; 8 nucleotides line up with TRBD2. Germline V gene sequence: CDR1 SNHLY, CDR2 FYNNEI. CDR3 length: 15 amino acids. V was clipped by 7 bases and J by 5 bases; unmatched bases: 13. The CDR3, as DNA: TGTGCCAGCACCGCGGAGGCTAGCGGGTCCCACGAGCAGTACTTC. It codes for CASTAEASGSHEQYF.

Sample share makes this clone medium-sized. The CDR3 sequence: CASKTGAYEQYF. In DNA form, the CDR3 reads TGTGCCAGCAAAACAGGGGCCTACGAGCAGTACTTC. This chain uses TRBV28 with TRBJ2-7; 7 nucleotides line up with TRBD1. Per germline, CDR1 MDHEN and CDR2 SYDVKM. V trimming: 7 bases; J trimming: 2 bases; junction bases outside the gene matches: 2. This CDR3 is built from 12 residues. The full variable domain, rest sourced from reference TRBV28 and TRBJ2-7, is DVKVTQSSRYLVKRTGEKVFLECVQDMDHENMFWYRQDPGLGLRLIYFSYDVKMKEKGDIPEGYSVSREKKERFSLILESASTNQTSMYLCASKTGAYEQYFGPGTRLTVT.

This clone was detected only once. The chain recombines TRBV19 with TRBJ2-3; 7 bases fit TRBD2. This CDR3 spans 16 amino acids. Germline-derived CDR1 and CDR2 are LNHDA and SQIVND (reference sequence). With 8 bases clipped from V and 6 bases from J, the junction kept 17 bases outside the gene matches. Here the CDR3 reads CASSGSAGAGGDTQYF. The CDR3 region has the DNA TGTGCCAGTTCGGGTTCGGCGGGAGCAGGCGGCGATACGCAGTATTTT.

This chain uses TRBV29-1 with TRBJ1-5; D is perhaps TRBD1 (5 bases). This CDR3 region has 14 residues. Germline loops: CDR1 SQVTM, CDR2 ANQGSEA. In nucleotides, the CDR3 is TGCATATCCGGGACCGGGGGGAGCAATCAGCCCCAGCATTTT. It encodes CISGTGGSNQPQHF.

The chain recombines TRBV27 with TRBJ1-2; D may be TRBD1 (5 bases). V was pared by 4 bases and J by 1 base, with 10 bases between. This CDR3 is 14 amino acids long. Germline CDR1 is MNHEY and CDR2 is SMNVEV (reference sequence). CDR3 bases: TGTGCCAGCAGTTCCGGGGGGTTTAACTATGGCTACACCTTC. This translates into CASSSGGFNYGYTF.

This chain connects TRBV6-5 to TRBJ1-2, with 7 bases matching TRBD1. CDR3 length equals 15 residues. Germline lookup yields CDR1 MNHEY and CDR2 SVGAGI. V was clipped by 2 bases and J by 4 bases; unmatched bases: 7. In DNA form, the CDR3 reads TGTGCCAGCAGTTACGGGTCTTCAGGGGGCTATGGCTACACCTTC. Translated, it gives CASSYGSSGGYGYTF.

The chain employs TRBV2 and TRBJ1-3; maybe TRBD1 (5 bases). This CDR3 region has 16 residues. V lost 9 bases and J lost 2, with 20 bases in between. Germline loops: CDR1 SNHLY, CDR2 FYNNEI. CDR3 in DNA: TGTGCCAGTAGCTTTATTCCAGGGAGGACTGGAAACACCATATATTTT. This encodes CASSFIPGRTGNTIYF. Combining the CDR3 with reference TRBV2 and TRBJ1-3 gives the whole variable domain EPEVTQTPSHQVTQMGQEVILRCVPISNHLYFYWYRQILGQKVEFLVSFYNNEISEKSEIFDDQFSVERPDGSNFTLKIRSTKLEDSAMYFCASSFIPGRTGNTIYFGEGSWLTVV.

The V gene is TRBV5-1, the J gene TRBJ1-2; a possible D gene is TRBD1 (5 bases). Trimming removed 0 bases from V and 3 bases from J, with 12 bases in between. The germline V gene has CDR1 SGHRS and CDR2 YFSETQ. The CDR3 has 15 amino acids. The CDR3 here is CASSLGYRSDYGYTF. CDR3 in DNA: TGCGCCAGCAGCTTGGGTTACAGGAGCGACTATGGCTACACCTTC.